The entry below describes one T cell receptor beta chain. Antigen: not known. This record comes from a study of cytomegalovirus exposure and HLA in healthy donors. Study summary: The same platform as the approximately 640 first-cohort repertoires was used for the 120 validation repertoires, a later analysis reported.

Per the germline V gene, CDR1 is LNHDA and CDR2 is SQIVND (reference sequence). The CDR3 consists of 13 residues. Trimming removed 7 bases from V and 9 bases from J, with 18 bases in between. Points from the study as a whole: While the bulk of TCR sequences proved rare, some public TCRs turned up in many donors.

TCRdb keeps only in-frame clones here, not all; method: immunoSEQ multiplex PCR. The sample contains about 150,000 clones, 94% of which appear only once. The source material was PBMCs. The clonotype was recovered from a man between 18 and 35 years old in good health and CMV-seropositive. The J gene is TRBJ1-2, the V gene TRBV19; tentatively, D is TRBD1 (5 bases). The CDR3 protein is CASINDGGNSYTF. The CDR3 DNA sequence: TGTGCCAGTATCAATGACGGGGGGAACAGCTACACCTTC. The whole variable domain, remainder taken from reference TRBV19 and TRBJ1-2, is DGGITQSPKYLFRKEGQNVTLSCEQNLNHDAMYWYRQDPGQGLRLIYYSQIVNDFQKGDIAEGYSVSREKKESFPLTVTSAQKNPTAFYLCASINDGGNSYTFGSGTRLTVV.